The 2 T cell receptor beta chains listed next were all sequenced from one sample in a study of neurological immune-mediated disorders. TCRdb re-called the 5' RACE reads with MiXCR, one entry per CDR3 protein. The sample consists of roughly 41,000 distinct CDR3 sequences, around 10% of them appearing once. Time point here: technical triplicate 1. Specimen: PBMCs. All receptors come from a man aged 55 to 70 with HTLV-1-associated myelopathy (HAM/TSP).

This clonotype has ten or more counts. The CDR3 nucleotides are TGTGCCAGCAGTTTAGCGGGAGGAAATCAAGAGACCCAGTACTTC. It yields the protein CASSLAGGNQETQYF. V and J are TRBV28 and TRBJ2-5; 8 nucleotides match TRBD2. Trimming removed 2 bases from V and 2 bases from J; junction bases left unmatched: 4. Germline V gene data show CDR1 as MDHEN and CDR2 as SYDVKM. The CDR3 is 15 amino acids.

This clonotype was seen at least ten times. The V gene is TRBV18, the J gene TRBJ1-5; TRBD1 might be the D (5 bases). CDR1 and CDR2 (germline): KGHSH, LQKENI. V dropped 3 bases and J dropped 6 bases, with 9 bases sitting between them. The CDR3 is made up of 13 amino acids. The CDR3 reads CASSPGTGQPQHF. The DNA for the CDR3 is TGTGCCAGCTCACCCGGGACGGGTCAGCCCCAGCATTTT.